The 31 T cell receptor beta chains below were found in one sample sequenced in a study of vaccination effects on CD4 cells after COVID-19. For these TCRs, the target antigens are not known. The protocol was immunoSEQ multiplex PCR, while the TCRdb copy is restricted to in-frame clones and leaves out a portion. Here the sample spans fewer than 65,000 clones, 81% being singletons. Under the ViraFEST assay, PBMC were stimulated with viral peptide pools so that antigen-specific CD4+ T cells expanded. Sequencing was performed afterwards. Following a roughly eleven-day culture, CD4+ T cells were purified. Sequencing used CD4+ T cells from PBMCs cultured with HCoV-229E spike peptides, obtained before COVID-19 vaccination. Every receptor here comes from a human donor who received a COVID-19 vaccine.

The CDR3 DNA reads TGTGCCAGCAGTGAAGCAGTCCTCTTGGGTAGCAATCAGCCCCAGCATTTT. Its protein product is CASSEAVLLGSNQPQHF. The chain uses TRBV6-1 and TRBJ1-5; no clear D. Trimming took 0 bases from V and 0 from J, leaving 12 bases between them. Germline V CDR1 and CDR2: MNHNS, SASEGT. The CDR3 is made up of 17 amino acids.

The chain is built from TRBV5-4 and TRBJ2-1, with 7 bases that match TRBD1. The V gene end was trimmed by 0 bases and the J gene end by 7 bases; junction bases not matched to a gene: 7. CDR1 is SGHNT and CDR2 is YYREEE in the germline V gene (reference sequence). The CDR3 is 15 residues long. In nucleotides, the CDR3 is TGTGCCAGCAGCTTGGAGGGGGCAAGAATGAATGAGCAGTTCTTC. Protein sequence: CASSLEGARMNEQFF.

The chain joins TRBV21-1 to TRBJ2-1; whether TRBD2, the table's D call, matches the DNA was not checked. TRBV21-1 is shown as a pseudogene. The CDR3 runs 16 residues. CDR3 nucleotides: TGTGCCAGCAGCAAGCGGACTAGTGAGTCCTACAATGAGCAGTTCTTC. As protein: CASSKRTSESYNEQFF.

V gene TRBV5-5 combines with J gene TRBJ1-1, with TRBD1 identical over 7 bases. V was clipped by 3 bases and J by 2 bases; unmatched bases: 7. Germline V lookup: CDR1 SGHKS, CDR2 YYEKEE (reference sequence). This CDR3 spans 15 amino acids. In DNA form, the CDR3 reads TGTGCCAGCAGCTCGCGGACAGGACTTAACACTGAAGCTTTCTTT. Protein sequence: CASSSRTGLNTEAFF.

The rearrangement links TRBV20-1 to TRBJ2-7, with D possibly matching TRBD2 (6 bases). The CDR3 is 12 residues long. Between the trimmed V and J ends, which lost 3 bases and 3 bases, there was a span of 9 bases. CDR1 and CDR2 (germline): DFQATT, SNEGSKA (reference sequence). The CDR3 sequence: CSASKGLYEQYV. As DNA, the CDR3 is TGCAGTGCTAGTAAGGGACTCTACGAGCAGTACGTC.

This clone was found a few times. CDR3 amino acids: CASSLDFSTEAFF. CDR3 bases: TGCGCCAGCAGCTTGGATTTCAGCACTGAAGCTTTCTTT. V gene TRBV5-1 combines with J gene TRBJ1-1; D is unclear. This CDR3 is built from 13 residues. Trimming took 0 bases from V and 4 from J, leaving 7 bases between them. CDR1 is SGHRS and CDR2 is YFSETQ in the germline V gene.

This clone was counted at least ten times. The chain recombines TRBV18 with TRBJ2-2; D might be TRBD2 (5 bases). The V and J ends lost 4 bases and 4 bases respectively, with 16 bases between them. The CDR3 sequence is 16 residues long. Germline assignment: CDR1 KGHSH and CDR2 LQKENI. The CDR3 coding sequence is TGTGCCAGCTCACTACATAGCGTTGCCGGCACCGGGGAGCTGTTTTTT. Protein product: CASSLHSVAGTGELFF.

This clone was seen just once. The chain is built from TRBV2 and TRBJ2-2; 14 positions match TRBD2. CDR3 length: 22 residues. The germline V gene encodes CDR1 SNHLY and CDR2 FYNNEI. V lost 0 bases to trimming and J lost 1 base; unmatched junction nucleotides: 13. The CDR3 spells CASSEALERGLAGAGNTGELFF. The CDR3 DNA reads as TGTGCCAGCAGTGAAGCGCTTGAGAGGGGACTAGCGGGGGCTGGGAACACCGGGGAGCTGTTTTTT.

The rearrangement uses TRBV5-1 and TRBJ1-2; tentative D call: TRBD1 (5 bases). Germline V gives CDR1 SGHRS, CDR2 YFSETQ. The germline V and J ends were trimmed by 5 bases and 3 bases, with 11 bases remaining between them. The CDR3 has 13 amino acids. Written as DNA, the CDR3 is TGCGCCAGCAGGGGGGGGTCGGACTATGGCTACACCTTC. Translating gives CASRGGSDYGYTF.

The chain couples TRBV2 to TRBJ2-5; D perhaps matches TRBD1 (5 bases). CDR1 SNHLY and CDR2 FYNNEI come from the germline V gene. Trimming left V 5 bases short and J 5 bases short, with 12 bases between. There are 13 residues in the CDR3. For the CDR3, the DNA is TGTGCCAGCAGTTTGGACATGAGGGAGACCCAGTACTTC. Amino acids: CASSLDMRETQYF.

The chain has TRBV27 and TRBJ1-6; the D is unclear. Germline V CDR1 and CDR2: MNHEY, SMNVEV (reference sequence). V shed 1 base and J shed 7 bases, with 11 bases lying between them. The CDR3 spans 15 residues. The CDR3 region is CASSLFRSANSPLHF. CDR3 in DNA: TGTGCCAGCAGTTTATTCCGGTCCGCCAATTCACCCCTCCACTTT.

J is TRBJ2-2 and V is TRBV7-6; D might be TRBD1 or TRBD2, each matching 6 bases. V gave up 1 base and J gave up 2 bases, with 17 bases separating them. CDR3 length equals 18 residues. Looked up from germline, CDR1 is SGHVS and CDR2 is FNYEAQ. The CDR3 nucleotides read TGTGCCAGCAGCTTAGAAATGTTGGGGGGCGCAAACACCGGGGAGCTGTTTTTT. Translating it yields CASSLEMLGGANTGELFF.

This clone has just one count. The chain has TRBV6-6 and TRBJ1-2; 8 bases agree with TRBD1. The V segment lost 2 bases and the J segment 4 bases; nucleotides outside the gene matches: 9. Germline V gene sequence: CDR1 MNHNY, CDR2 SVGAGI (reference sequence). The CDR3 spans 16 residues. Here the CDR3 reads CASSYADQGASYGYTF. Here the CDR3 DNA reads TGTGCCAGCAGTTACGCTGATCAGGGGGCGAGCTATGGCTACACCTTC.

Only a few counts were recorded for this clone. The rearrangement joins TRBV4-1 to TRBJ1-2; TRBD1 is a possible D gene (6 bases). The ends were cut back, 0 bases at V and 7 bases at J, with 12 bases in the middle. This CDR3 comprises 14 residues. Germline V gene sequence: CDR1 MGHRA, CDR2 YSYEKL. The CDR3 region is CASSQDQGTLGYTF. The CDR3 DNA reads TGCGCCAGCAGCCAAGATCAGGGGACCCTTGGCTACACCTTC.

This clone was detected a few times. The chain recombines TRBV5-6 with TRBJ1-1; D remains unclear. Germline CDR1 SGHDT, CDR2 YYEEEE. The CDR3 totals 14 residues. V was clipped by 1 base and J by 3 bases, with 10 bases between them. Here the CDR3 DNA reads TGTGCCAGCAGCTTGCTGGGGTCGGACACTGAAGCTTTCTTT. Its translation: CASSLLGSDTEAFF.

The rearrangement joins TRBV19 to TRBJ1-1; D unresolved. The length of the CDR3 is 14 residues. Germline V gene data show CDR1 as LNHDA and CDR2 as SQIVND (reference sequence). V lost 3 bases and J lost 3, with 11 bases in between. CDR3 sequence reads: CASSIQLRDTEAFF. The CDR3 bases are TGTGCCAGTAGTATCCAGCTAAGGGACACTGAAGCTTTCTTT.

The chain couples TRBV24-1 to TRBJ2-1; D not certain. Germline CDR1 KGHDR, CDR2 SFDVKD. The length of the CDR3 is 12 residues. V was clipped by 8 bases and J by 5 bases, with 9 bases between them. For the CDR3, the DNA is TGTGCCACCACTAAACGAAACAATGAGCAGTTCTTC. Amino acids: CATTKRNNEQFF.

Only a few counts were recorded for this clone. The rearrangement uses TRBV27 and TRBJ2-3; D is perhaps TRBD1 (6 bases). V was pared by 1 base and J by 2 bases, with 22 bases between. In germline, CDR1 is MNHEY, CDR2 SMNVEV (reference sequence). The CDR3 spans 19 residues. The CDR3 spells CASSLLSAGAPPTTDTQYF. DNA for the CDR3: TGTGCCAGCAGTTTATTGTCGGCAGGGGCTCCTCCGACCACAGATACGCAGTATTTT.

J is TRBJ1-5 and V is TRBV9, with D unresolved. The V gene lost 0 bases and the J gene lost 2 bases, with 9 bases spanning the gap. Germline lookup yields CDR1 SGDLS and CDR2 YYNGEE. CDR3 length equals 15 residues. CDR3 nucleotide sequence: TGTGCCAGCAGCGTAGACGTACGGGGCAATCAGCCCCAGCATTTT. This codes for CASSVDVRGNQPQHF.

This chain connects TRBV12-3 or TRBV12-4 to TRBJ2-2; no firm D call. Trimming cost V 2 bases and J 5 bases, with 6 bases left between them. The CDR3 spans 13 residues. The CDR3 DNA is TGTGCCAGCAGTTTAATTCAGACCGGGGAGCTGTTTTTT. It encodes CASSLIQTGELFF.

The chain couples TRBV19 to TRBJ2-5; TRBD2 matches 13 bases. The V and J ends lost 6 bases and 4 bases, in that order; junction bases with no gene match: 5. The CDR3 extends over 15 amino acids. Germline values: CDR1 LNHDA, CDR2 SQIVND (reference sequence). CDR3: CASRKLAGGRETQYF. DNA of the CDR3: TGTGCCAGTAGGAAACTAGCGGGGGGGCGAGAGACCCAGTACTTC.

This chain connects TRBV19 to TRBJ1-2; D is undetermined. The CDR3 loop spans 14 amino acids. V lost 3 bases and J lost 13, with 21 bases in between. CDR1 is LNHDA, CDR2 SQIVND, per germline (reference sequence). CDR3 DNA sequence: TGTGCCAGTAGTATGAGCGACCCGACCCATCGCTCCACCTTC. This encodes CASSMSDPTHRSTF.

The J gene is TRBJ2-1, the V gene TRBV18; D is perhaps TRBD1 (6 bases). V shed 4 bases and J shed 7 bases, with 11 bases lying between them. Looked up from germline, CDR1 is KGHSH and CDR2 is LQKENI. The CDR3 has 13 residues. The CDR3, as DNA: TGTGCCAGCTCACTTACAGGGTGGAATGAGCAGTTCTTC. Its protein product is CASSLTGWNEQFF.

The chain recombines TRBV5-6 with TRBJ2-5; 9 nucleotides align to TRBD1. This CDR3 region has 15 residues. Trimming at V came to 3 bases and at J to 0 bases, leaving 3 bases not matched to a gene. Germline CDR1 SGHDT, CDR2 YYEEEE. Written as DNA, the CDR3 is TGTGCCAGCAGCTCGAGACAGGGGGACCAAGAGACCCAGTACTTC. Translation gives CASSSRQGDQETQYF.

This clone was observed a single time. The chain joins TRBV2 to TRBJ1-2; no reliable D call. Trimming pared 4 bases from V and 2 bases from J, leaving 14 bases between. The V gene's germline CDR1 is SNHLY and CDR2 FYNNEI. This CDR3 is 15 amino acids long. CDR3 in amino acids: CASSVLQRPNYGYTF. In DNA, the CDR3 is TGTGCCAGCAGTGTGTTACAGCGTCCAAACTATGGCTACACCTTC.

The chain joins TRBV18 to TRBJ2-5; 13 bases align to TRBD2. The CDR3 consists of 14 residues. Germline lookup yields CDR1 KGHSH and CDR2 LQKENI. The V segment lost 6 bases and the J segment 7 bases; nucleotides outside the gene matches: 5. CDR3 protein: CASSQGLAGTTQYF. The CDR3 coding sequence is TGTGCCAGCTCCCAGGGACTAGCGGGGACGACCCAGTACTTC.

CDR3 region: CASSSREYSNQPQHF. Written as DNA, the CDR3 is TGTGCCAGCAGCTCGAGGGAGTATAGCAATCAGCCCCAGCATTTT. V usage is TRBV7-8 and J usage is TRBJ1-5; D is undetermined. V lost 4 bases, J lost 0 bases, and 10 bases lay in between. Looked up from germline, CDR1 is SGHVS and CDR2 is FQNEAQ. There are 15 residues in the CDR3.

V is TRBV5-4 and J is TRBJ1-2; D possibly corresponds to TRBD1 (5 bases). Trimming removed 4 bases from V and 4 bases from J, with 17 bases in between. The germline V gene has CDR1 SGHNT and CDR2 YYREEE (reference sequence). CDR3 length: 15 amino acids. The CDR3, as DNA: TGTGCCAGCAGCCCAAATCTTTCAGGGAGCTATGGCTACACCTTC. Protein sequence: CASSPNLSGSYGYTF.

The chain links TRBV19 to TRBJ1-5, with a tentative D call TRBD1 (6 bases). The CDR3 contains 14 residues. The germline V gene has CDR1 LNHDA and CDR2 SQIVND (reference sequence). V lost 3 bases and J lost 2, with 8 bases in between. The CDR3 nucleotides are TGTGCCAGTAGTATTAGGGGGGGCAATCAGCCCCAGCATTTT. Translated: CASSIRGGNQPQHF. The complete variable domain, with remaining parts taken from reference TRBV19 and TRBJ1-5, reads DGGITQSPKYLFRKEGQNVTLSCEQNLNHDAMYWYRQDPGQGLRLIYYSQIVNDFQKGDIAEGYSVSREKKESFPLTVTSAQKNPTAFYLCASSIRGGNQPQHFGDGTRLSIL.

V usage is TRBV18 and J usage is TRBJ1-1; D unresolved. Germline lookup yields CDR1 KGHSH and CDR2 LQKENI. The ends were cut back, 4 bases at V and 2 bases at J, with 8 bases in the middle. The CDR3 sequence is 13 residues long. The chain's CDR3 is CASSRNRNTEAFF. The CDR3 nucleotides are TGTGCCAGCTCACGGAATCGAAACACTGAAGCTTTCTTT.

The rearrangement joins TRBV27 to TRBJ1-6, with 7 bases lining up with TRBD1. Germline trimming cut 5 bases from V and 8 bases from J; bases unmatched to any gene: 6. Germline CDR1 MNHEY, CDR2 SMNVEV (reference sequence). This CDR3 has 14 amino acids. CDR3 sequence: CASSLGTAYSPLHF. CDR3 in DNA: TGTGCCAGCAGTCTCGGGACAGCGTATTCACCCCTCCACTTT.